This TCR beta chain was sequenced during a study of shared clonotypes between healthy human individuals. The CDR3 runs to 14 residues. The germline V gene encodes CDR1 SGHNT and CDR2 YYREEE (reference sequence). Trimming left V 1 base short and J 7 bases short, with 11 bases between. This clone was seen a few times. Other DNA sequences of this sample code for an identical CDR3. The method was immunoSEQ multiplex PCR; TCRdb's version includes in-frame clones alone and lacks a portion of them. The data hold about 1 million clones, with more than 60% observed a single time. This sequence joins TRBV5-4 and TRBJ1-4; D might be TRBD1 (5 bases). The sequence was obtained from a young man in good health. Sequencing was performed on memory CD4+ T cells sorted from blood. Subset given: CD45RA-negative fraction. The chain's CDR3 is CASSLRQGGEKLFF. In nucleotides, the CDR3 is TGTGCCAGCAGCTTGAGGCAGGGAGGTGAAAAACTGTTTTTT. Supplemented by reference TRBV5-4 and TRBJ1-4, the full variable domain reads ETGVTQSPTHLIKTRGQQVTLRCSSQSGHNTVSWYQQALGQGPQFIFQYYREEENGRGNFPPRFSGLQFPNYSSELNVNALELDDSALYLCASSLRQGGEKLFFGSGTQLSVL.